These 16 T cell receptor beta chains came from one sample sequenced in a study of control samples from healthy donors and cancer patients. Sequenced by immunoSEQ multiplex PCR; TCRdb stores in-frame clones only, minus some. The repertoire consists of approximately 190,000 clones, with approximately 90% occurring once and the leading ten covering 1.5% to 2%. The sequenced sample was blood. All receptors come from a man in his thirties or forties in good health.

The V gene is TRBV28, the J gene TRBJ2-6; 16 bases are a match to TRBD2. The V gene's germline CDR1 is MDHEN and CDR2 SYDVKM. This CDR3 is built from 19 residues. The V and J ends lost 3 bases and 2 bases, in that order; junction bases with no gene match: 4. CDR3 nucleotide sequence: TGTGCCAGCAGTTTTTTGGGACTAGCGGGGGGGCCTGGGGCCAACGTCCTGACTTTC. Protein: CASSFLGLAGGPGANVLTF.

The gene calls are TRBV29-1 and TRBJ1-2; TRBD1 aligns across 7 bases. The CDR3 length is 12 residues. Germline assignment: CDR1 SQVTM and CDR2 ANQGSEA. The V and J ends lost 7 bases and 2 bases, in that order; junction bases with no gene match: 4. The CDR3 nucleotides read TGCAGCGCCCCGGGACAGAACTATGGCTACACCTTC. Its translation: CSAPGQNYGYTF.

This chain links TRBV29-1 with TRBJ1-3, with a weak D call TRBD1 (5 bases). Trimming took 6 bases from V and 4 from J, leaving 10 bases between them. Germline CDR1 SQVTM, CDR2 ANQGSEA. The CDR3 has 12 residues. CDR3 bases: TGCAGCGTCAGGGTGCACGGAAACACCATATATTTT. Translation gives CSVRVHGNTIYF.

This clone was observed a handful of times. The chain employs TRBV5-1 and TRBJ1-2; the D gene is possibly TRBD1 (6 bases). V shed 4 bases and J shed 4 bases, with 17 bases lying between them. This CDR3 contains 15 residues. Per germline, CDR1 SGHRS and CDR2 YFSETQ. The CDR3: CASSMDSLGPYGYTF. The CDR3 DNA reads as TGCGCCAGCAGCATGGACAGTCTCGGGCCCTATGGCTACACCTTC.

V usage is TRBV2 and J usage is TRBJ1-1; unclear D gene. The CDR3 has 11 residues. CDR1 SNHLY and CDR2 FYNNEI come from the germline V gene. Trimming removed 8 bases from V and 1 base from J, with 5 bases in between. The CDR3 protein is CASGRNTEAFF. CDR3 nucleotides: TGTGCCAGCGGACGGAACACTGAAGCTTTCTTT.

The V gene is TRBV30, the J gene TRBJ2-1, with TRBD2 matching over 10 bases. Germline CDR1 is GTSNPN and CDR2 is SVGIG (reference sequence). V gave up 5 bases and J gave up 9 bases; unmatched junction bases: 13. This CDR3 has 15 residues. The CDR3 DNA reads as TGTGCCTGGGCCCAGCGGGGGGGCCGGATTTTTGAGCAGTTCTTC. Encoded protein: CAWAQRGGRIFEQFF.

The chain joins TRBV11-3 to TRBJ2-5; TRBD2 is a possible D gene (6 bases). Germline assignment: CDR1 SGHNT and CDR2 YENEEA. The CDR3 is made up of 9 amino acids. Trimming pared 5 bases from V and 11 bases from J, leaving 6 bases between. Here the CDR3 reads CASSRGQYF. The DNA of the CDR3 is TGTGCCAGCAGCCGGGGGCAGTACTTC.

The rearrangement links TRBV9 to TRBJ1-1, with D uncertain. Germline loops: CDR1 SGDLS, CDR2 YYNGEE. This CDR3 region has 13 residues. V lost 1 base to trimming and J lost 1 base, with 5 bases between them. In nucleotides, the CDR3 is TGTGCCAGCAGCGTAACGGGGAACACTGAAGCTTTCTTT. Protein: CASSVTGNTEAFF. Full variable domain (remainder filled in from reference TRBV9 and TRBJ1-1): DSGVTQTPKHLITATGQRVTLRCSPRSGDLSVYWYQQSLDQGLQFLIQYYNGEERAKGNILERFSAQQFPDLHSELNLSSLELGDSALYFCASSVTGNTEAFFGQGTRLTVV.

The V gene is TRBV29-1, the J gene TRBJ2-1; D is unclear. CDR3 size: 13 residues. Germline V gene sequence: CDR1 SQVTM, CDR2 ANQGSEA. Trimming left V 3 bases short and J 4 bases short, with 10 bases between. CDR3 sequence reads: CSVEADHYNEQFF. DNA of the CDR3: TGCAGCGTTGAGGCAGACCATTACAATGAGCAGTTCTTC.

The rearrangement joins TRBV4-1 to TRBJ1-2; 10 nucleotides match TRBD1. Unmatched junction bases numbered 15, after V lost 3 bases and J lost 8 bases. There are 17 residues in the CDR3. Germline CDR1 reads MGHRA; CDR2 reads YSYEKL. The CDR3 is CASSQAAPGQGVDGYTF. The CDR3 DNA sequence: TGCGCCAGCAGCCAGGCCGCACCCGGACAGGGGGTTGACGGCTACACCTTC.

The chain has TRBV24-1 and TRBJ2-7, with D unclear. Germline values: CDR1 KGHDR, CDR2 SFDVKD. The CDR3 loop spans 12 amino acids. V lost 3 bases to trimming and J lost 6 bases, with 8 bases between them. This CDR3 reads CATSDPLGEQYF. For the CDR3, the DNA is TGTGCCACCAGTGATCCCCTCGGCGAGCAGTACTTC.

The rearrangement uses TRBV3-1 (or the pseudogene TRBV3-2) and TRBJ1-1; TRBD1 might be the D (6 bases). This CDR3 region has 18 residues. CDR1 LGHDT and CDR2 YNNKEL come from the germline V gene (reference sequence). Trimming stripped 0 bases from V and 0 bases from J, with 17 bases between. The CDR3 sequence: CASSQDRGQGRLNTEAFF. The DNA for the CDR3 is TGTGCCAGCAGCCAAGATCGAGGGCAGGGGCGATTGAACACTGAAGCTTTCTTT.

The chain carries TRBV6-5 and TRBJ2-1; the D gene could be TRBD1 or TRBD2 (5 bases each). Germline loops: CDR1 MNHEY, CDR2 SVGAGI. The CDR3 is made up of 15 amino acids. V was clipped by 7 bases and J by 0 bases, with 13 bases between them. In DNA, the CDR3 is TGTGCCAGCAATCGGGGCTCTAGCTCCTACAATGAGCAGTTCTTC. Its translation is CASNRGSSSYNEQFF.

This sequence joins TRBV20-1 and TRBJ1-2; a weak D match, TRBD1 (5 bases). Germline CDR1 and CDR2: DFQATT and SNEGSKA (reference sequence). This CDR3 has 15 amino acids. The V gene lost 3 bases and the J gene lost 4 bases, with 18 bases spanning the gap. CDR3 sequence (DNA): TGCAGTGCTAGTGGGGCAAGGGATGGGGCCTATGGCTACACCTTC. Translation gives CSASGARDGAYGYTF.

This clone appeared once. The rearrangement uses TRBV29-1 and TRBJ1-2, with D possibly TRBD1 on 6 matching bases. The germline V gene encodes CDR1 SQVTM and CDR2 ANQGSEA. The V and J ends lost 4 bases and 2 bases respectively, with 8 bases between them. The CDR3 totals 12 residues. The CDR3 DNA sequence: TGCAGCGTTGCAGGGGTCAACTATGGCTACACCTTC. It encodes CSVAGVNYGYTF.

This chain connects TRBV2 to TRBJ2-7; possible D gene TRBD1, 6 bases. The ends were cut back, 0 bases at V and 0 bases at J, with 18 bases in the middle. CDR3 length: 18 amino acids. Germline assignment: CDR1 SNHLY and CDR2 FYNNEI. Here the CDR3 reads CASSEASIRTAASYEQYF. Written as DNA, the CDR3 is TGTGCCAGCAGTGAAGCAAGTATTAGGACAGCCGCCTCCTACGAGCAGTACTTC.